This T cell receptor (beta chain) comes out of a study of blood T cells in healthy people across ages. The CDR3 covers 15 residues. Germline-derived CDR1 and CDR2 are LGHDT and YNNKEL (reference sequence). V shed 1 base and J 4 bases; nucleotides not matched to a gene: 1. Through a sample-barcoded 5' primer and a J-beta primer mix, a second PCR was run for about 6 to 12 cycles. All cDNA molecules were each tagged by a template-switch adaptor with 12 random nucleotides. MiXCR, applied by TCRdb to the 5' RACE reads, yields one record per CDR3 protein. The repertoire includes approximately 800,000 distinct CDR3 sequences, roughly 64% of them detected once, and 20% to 25% sits in the top ten.

The sequence came from a man younger than 45 in good health. This sequence joins TRBV3-1 and TRBJ2-1; 10 nucleotides agree with TRBD2. What was sequenced was blood. The CDR3 DNA follows: TGTGCCAGCAGCCAAGCTAGCGGGAGATACAATGAGCAGTTCTTC. It codes for CASSQASGRYNEQFF.